This TCR beta chain was observed in a study of early stage breast cancer tumors (dated by TCRdb to 2016 to 2017). About the investigation overall: Of the roughly 17 invasive breast tumors, approximately 11 were found to be estrogen receptor-positive, progesterone receptor-positive and HER2-negative. About 65% of the 12 ER+/PR+/HER2- tumors were invasive ductal carcinomas, while the other four were invasive lobular carcinomas. On average, each sample had roughly 10-fold read coverage. A total of 2 million to 3 million templates, representing some 1 million unique clonotypes, were detected across all samples. The paper as a whole reports these results and caveats: Because the cohort was small, analysis by tumor subtype was not possible. Enriched TCRB sequences shared across patients were mostly commonly generated sequences, unlikely to play an important role in the tumor microenvironment. Sequencing bulk genomic DNA from unsorted cells could not capture chain pairing or functional markers like CD4, CD8 and FOXP3. Compared with adjacent normal breast tissue, tumors had about 2.5-fold higher T cell density and higher clonality. Repertoires from blood and normal breast were more alike than repertoires from blood and tumor, and in about 90% of the 16 patients, comparing each tissue with blood separated tumor from normal.

As to this clone: It lacks a known antigen. No per-base quality is available; no much larger clone lies one base away.

Each sample was amplified as two independent genomic DNA replicates: around 0.47 ug for blood and around 1.5 ug for tumor or normal breast. Following the manufacturer's instructions, the ImmunoSeq Intro kit was used to carry out TCRB sequencing on genomic DNA. Multiplex PCR ran around 29 cycles with proprietary primers and spike-in control sequences for absolute quantification. Single-end 150-bp reads were used to sequence an 87-bp fragment covering the CDR3 and the flanking V and J genes. Each lane of an Illumina MiSeq using version 3.0 chemistry carried seven multiplexed samples, with two replicates per sample. The authors' pipeline ran thus. Raw data were processed by the vendor's proprietary pipeline, with both replicates merged into one result per sample. A clonotype was defined as productive rearrangements that share the same V-gene family, CDR3 amino acid sequence and J-gene segment. Clonality was calculated as 1 minus the normalized Shannon entropy (Pielou evenness) of TCRB abundances. T cell density was estimated by dividing total templates by the number of input cells inferred from the DNA input amount. Recon was used with default parameters to estimate total repertoire diversity and clonality. A clonotype counted as tumor-enriched if its abundance in tumor exceeded 0.1% and was at least 32-fold higher than its abundance in normal breast. The clones in this table, taken by TCRdb from immuneACCESS, are in-frame only. Not every clone is retained; where verified, under half of the shortfall comes from an unresolved V gene, and the cause of the rest is unknown. That table furnishes V, J and clone size, whereas the DNA furnished D and trimming. For this sample the table gives fewer than 80,000 clones, of which 65% to 85% were detected only once. Around 5% of the sample rests with the top ten.

From cysteine to phenylalanine, the CDR3 is 16 amino acids long. Kept here is only the CDR3 DNA, which spans 48 bases and is read in frame from base 1. At the junction V is shortened by 3 bases and J by 5 bases; bases outside the gene matches: 5. Per the germline V gene, KGHSH is the CDR1 and LQKENI is the CDR2. The study profiled bulk TCR beta-chain repertoires in matched peripheral blood, tumor and adjacent normal breast tissue taken from some 17 patients with early-stage breast cancer. Before surgery, whole blood (roughly 4.5-10 mL) was collected into EDTA tubes and processed within 2 hours. Peripheral blood mononuclear cells were isolated by Ficoll-Paque centrifugation in SepMate-50 tubes. For storage in liquid nitrogen, PBMCs were cryopreserved as aliquots of about 1.7 to 4.5 million cells in approximately 90% FBS with about 10% DMSO. The Qiagen AllPrep DNA/RNA Mini kit was used to extract genomic DNA.

Material for sequencing was blood. This receptor was identified in a person in their 40s with breast cancer. The chain was built from TRBV18 and TRBJ2-3; TRBD2 agrees with 13 junctional bases. Read as DNA, the sequence is TGTGCCAGCTCACCCCCACTAGCGGGAGGGCGAGATACGCAGTATTTT. This sequence encodes CASSPPLAGGRDTQYF.